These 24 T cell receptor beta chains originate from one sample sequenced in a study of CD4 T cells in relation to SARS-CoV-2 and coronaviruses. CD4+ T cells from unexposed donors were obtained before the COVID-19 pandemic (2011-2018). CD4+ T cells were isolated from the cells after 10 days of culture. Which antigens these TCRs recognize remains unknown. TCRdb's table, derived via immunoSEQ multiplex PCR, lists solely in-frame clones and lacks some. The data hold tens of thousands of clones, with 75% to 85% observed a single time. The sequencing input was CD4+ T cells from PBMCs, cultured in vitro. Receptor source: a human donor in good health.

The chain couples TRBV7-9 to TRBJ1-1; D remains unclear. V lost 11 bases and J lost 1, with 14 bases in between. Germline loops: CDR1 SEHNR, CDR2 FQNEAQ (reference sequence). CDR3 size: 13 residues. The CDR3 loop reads CAARLMGNTEAFF. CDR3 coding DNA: TGTGCCGCTAGGTTGATGGGGAACACTGAAGCTTTCTTT.

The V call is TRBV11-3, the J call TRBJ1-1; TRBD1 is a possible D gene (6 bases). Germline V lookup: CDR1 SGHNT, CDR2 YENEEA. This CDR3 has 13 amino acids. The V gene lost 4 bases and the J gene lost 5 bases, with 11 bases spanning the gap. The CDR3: CASSWGAKTEAFF. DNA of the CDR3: TGTGCCAGCAGCTGGGGGGCGAAGACTGAAGCTTTCTTT.

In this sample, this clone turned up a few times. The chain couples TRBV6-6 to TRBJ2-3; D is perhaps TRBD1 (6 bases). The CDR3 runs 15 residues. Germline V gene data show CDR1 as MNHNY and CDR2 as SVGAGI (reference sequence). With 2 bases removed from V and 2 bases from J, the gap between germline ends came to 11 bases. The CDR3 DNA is TGTGCCAGCAGTTACAGTGGGGGCCCCACAGATACGCAGTATTTT. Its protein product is CASSYSGGPTDTQYF.

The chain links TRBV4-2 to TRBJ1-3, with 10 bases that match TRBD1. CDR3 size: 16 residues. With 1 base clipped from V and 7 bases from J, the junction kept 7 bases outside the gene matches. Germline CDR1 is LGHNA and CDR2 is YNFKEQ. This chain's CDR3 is CASSQGGQGGSNTIYF. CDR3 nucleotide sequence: TGTGCCAGCAGCCAAGGCGGACAGGGGGGATCGAACACCATATATTTT.

Here the CDR3 DNA reads TGTGCCAGCTTCAGAAACACCGGGGAGCTGTTTTTT. This encodes CASFRNTGELFF. The V gene is TRBV6-5, the J gene TRBJ2-2; no definite D call. The CDR3 consists of 12 residues. Trimming left V 8 bases short and J 2 bases short, with 6 bases between. CDR1 is MNHEY, CDR2 SVGAGI, per germline.

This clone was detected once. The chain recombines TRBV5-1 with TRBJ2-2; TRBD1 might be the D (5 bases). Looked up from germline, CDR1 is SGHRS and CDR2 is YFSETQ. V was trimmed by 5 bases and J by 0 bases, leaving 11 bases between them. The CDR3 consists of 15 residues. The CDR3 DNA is TGCGCCAGCAGTATAGACAGCGCGAACACCGGGGAGCTGTTTTTT. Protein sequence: CASSIDSANTGELFF.

CDR3 nucleotide sequence: TGCGCCAGCAGCTTGGCCTGGGACAGGGATGAAAAACTGTTTTTT. Translated, it gives CASSLAWDRDEKLFF. The genes are TRBV5-1 and TRBJ1-4; TRBD1 agrees at 9 bases. Germline-derived CDR1 and CDR2 are SGHRS and YFSETQ. V gave up 0 bases and J gave up 6 bases; unmatched junction bases: 3. The CDR3 runs 15 residues. The variable domain in full, completed from reference TRBV5-1 and TRBJ1-4, reads KAGVTQTPRYLIKTRGQQVTLSCSPISGHRSVSWYQQTPGQGLQFLFEYFSETQRNKGNFPGRFSGRQFSNSRSEMNVSTLELGDSALYLCASSLAWDRDEKLFFGSGTQLSVL.

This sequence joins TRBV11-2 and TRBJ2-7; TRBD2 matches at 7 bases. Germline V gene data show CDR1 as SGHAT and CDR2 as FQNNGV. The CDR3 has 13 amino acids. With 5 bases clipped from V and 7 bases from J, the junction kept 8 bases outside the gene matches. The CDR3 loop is CASSQDIGREQYF. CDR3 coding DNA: TGTGCCAGCAGCCAGGATATCGGGAGGGAGCAGTACTTC.

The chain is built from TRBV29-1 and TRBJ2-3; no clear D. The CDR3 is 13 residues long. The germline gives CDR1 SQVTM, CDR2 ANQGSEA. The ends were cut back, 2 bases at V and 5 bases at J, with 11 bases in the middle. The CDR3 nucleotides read TGCAGCGTTGAAAAAGGCGGTGGAGATACGCAGTATTTT. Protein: CSVEKGGGDTQYF.

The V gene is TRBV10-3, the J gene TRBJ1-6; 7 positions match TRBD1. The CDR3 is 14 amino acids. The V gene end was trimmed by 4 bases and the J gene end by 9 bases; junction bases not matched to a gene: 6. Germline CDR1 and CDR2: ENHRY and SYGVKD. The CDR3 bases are TGTGCCATCAGTGCGGAGACAGGGCTTTCACCCCTCCACTTT. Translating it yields CAISAETGLSPLHF.

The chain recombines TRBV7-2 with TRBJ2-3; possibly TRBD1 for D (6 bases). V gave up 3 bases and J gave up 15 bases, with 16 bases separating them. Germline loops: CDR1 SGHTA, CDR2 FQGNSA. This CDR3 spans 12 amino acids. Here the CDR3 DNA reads TGTGCCAGCAGCTTCCCGGGACAAGGTTTATATTTT. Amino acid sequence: CASSFPGQGLYF.

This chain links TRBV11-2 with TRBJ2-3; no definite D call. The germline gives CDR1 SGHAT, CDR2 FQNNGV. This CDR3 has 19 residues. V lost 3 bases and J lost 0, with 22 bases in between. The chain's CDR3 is CASSFSTSLNGLSTDTQYF. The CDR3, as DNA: TGTGCCAGCAGCTTTTCGACCTCTCTGAACGGTCTGAGCACAGATACGCAGTATTTT.

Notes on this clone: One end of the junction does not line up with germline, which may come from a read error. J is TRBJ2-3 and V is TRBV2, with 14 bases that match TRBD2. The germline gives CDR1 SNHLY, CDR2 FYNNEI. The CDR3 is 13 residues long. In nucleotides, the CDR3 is TGTGCCAGCACGTCGGGACTAGCGGGGGCCCCCTCTTTT. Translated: CASTSGLAGAPSF.

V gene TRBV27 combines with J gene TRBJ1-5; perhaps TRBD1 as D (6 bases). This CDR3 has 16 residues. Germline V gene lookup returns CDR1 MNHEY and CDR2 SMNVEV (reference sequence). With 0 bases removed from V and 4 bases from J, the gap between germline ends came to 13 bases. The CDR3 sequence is CASSLSWDILNQPQHF. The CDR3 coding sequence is TGTGCCAGCAGTTTATCTTGGGACATACTTAATCAGCCCCAGCATTTT.

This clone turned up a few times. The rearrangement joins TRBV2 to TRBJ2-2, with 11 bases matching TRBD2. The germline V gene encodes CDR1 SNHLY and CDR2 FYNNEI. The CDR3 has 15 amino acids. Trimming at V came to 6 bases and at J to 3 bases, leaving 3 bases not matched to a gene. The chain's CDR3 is CASRLLAGDTGELFF. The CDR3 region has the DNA TGTGCCAGCAGGTTACTAGCGGGGGACACCGGGGAGCTGTTTTTT.

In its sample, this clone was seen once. Written as DNA, the CDR3 is TGCGCCAGCAACAGAGGAGCGTCGAACACCGGGGAGCTGTTTTTT. It translates to CASNRGASNTGELFF. The chain employs TRBV5-1 and TRBJ2-2, with D uncertain. Germline V gene lookup returns CDR1 SGHRS and CDR2 YFSETQ. V was shortened by 6 bases and J by 0 bases, with 12 bases between the two germline ends. The CDR3 contains 15 residues.

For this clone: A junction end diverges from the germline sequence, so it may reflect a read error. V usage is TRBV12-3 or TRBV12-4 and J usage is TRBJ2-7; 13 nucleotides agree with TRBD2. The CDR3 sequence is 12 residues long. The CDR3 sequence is CASTGLAGDRNF. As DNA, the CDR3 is TGTGCCAGCACAGGACTAGCGGGGGATAGGAACTTC.

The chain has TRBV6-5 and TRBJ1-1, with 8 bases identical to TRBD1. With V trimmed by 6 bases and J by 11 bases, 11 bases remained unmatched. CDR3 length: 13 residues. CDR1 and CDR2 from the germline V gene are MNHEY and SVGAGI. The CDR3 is CASRAQGGMEAFF. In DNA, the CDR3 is TGTGCCAGCAGGGCACAGGGGGGCATGGAGGCTTTCTTT.

The CDR3 reads CASSEASSGGVKETQYF. The DNA for the CDR3 is TGTGCCAGCAGTGAAGCGTCCAGCGGGGGGGTAAAAGAGACCCAGTACTTC. J is TRBJ2-5 and V is TRBV2; 10 positions agree with TRBD2. J lost 3 bases, V lost 0 bases, and 7 bases had no gene match. Germline V lookup: CDR1 SNHLY, CDR2 FYNNEI. CDR3 size: 17 residues.

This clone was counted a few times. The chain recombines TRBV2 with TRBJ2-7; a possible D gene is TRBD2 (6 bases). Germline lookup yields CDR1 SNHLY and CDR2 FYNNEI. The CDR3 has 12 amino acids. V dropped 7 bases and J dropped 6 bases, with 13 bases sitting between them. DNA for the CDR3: TGTGCCAGCACCATGGGGGGAGGCGAGCAGTACTTC. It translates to CASTMGGGEQYF.

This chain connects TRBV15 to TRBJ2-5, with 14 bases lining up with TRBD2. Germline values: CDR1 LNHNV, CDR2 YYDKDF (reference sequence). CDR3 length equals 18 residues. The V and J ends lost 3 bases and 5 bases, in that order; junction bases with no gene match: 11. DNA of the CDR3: TGTGCCACCAGCAGGGAAAGACTAGCGGGAGGGCCGAGGGAGACCCAGTACTTC. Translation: CATSRERLAGGPRETQYF.

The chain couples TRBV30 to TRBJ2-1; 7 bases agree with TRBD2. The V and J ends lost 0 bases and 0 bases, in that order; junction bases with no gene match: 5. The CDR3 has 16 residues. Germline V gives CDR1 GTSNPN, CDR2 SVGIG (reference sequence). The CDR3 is CAWSVASGISYNEQFF. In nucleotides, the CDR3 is TGTGCCTGGAGTGTCGCAAGCGGGATCTCCTACAATGAGCAGTTCTTC.

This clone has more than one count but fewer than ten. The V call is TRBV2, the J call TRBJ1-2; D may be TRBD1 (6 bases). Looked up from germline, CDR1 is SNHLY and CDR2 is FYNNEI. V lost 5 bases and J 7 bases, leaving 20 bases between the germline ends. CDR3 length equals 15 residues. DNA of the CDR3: TGTGCCAGCAGTACGTCAAACCGGGGGGCGTTTGGCTACACCTTC. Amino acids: CASSTSNRGAFGYTF.

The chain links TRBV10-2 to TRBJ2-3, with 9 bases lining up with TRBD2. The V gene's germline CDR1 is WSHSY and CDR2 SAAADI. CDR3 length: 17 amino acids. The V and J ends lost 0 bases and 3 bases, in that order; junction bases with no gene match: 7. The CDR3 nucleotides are TGCGCCAGCAGTGAGTCGGGGACTAGCCGTTTTACAGATACGCAGTATTTT. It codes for CASSESGTSRFTDTQYF.